The present T cell receptor (beta chain) was sequenced within a study of OX40 agonist ivuxolimab in advanced cancers. Study summary: Three patients responded partially, comprising one with hepatocellular carcinoma and two with cutaneous melanoma.

Study-wide results and caveats: CD8+ T cells averaged more expanded clones than CD4+. Low levels of normalized T-cell clonal expansion also appeared in some nonresponders. The 0.1-3.0 mg/kg partial responders had among the lowest clonal expansion.

The CDR3 has 14 amino acids. Trimming stripped 8 bases from V and 8 bases from J, with 19 bases between. Germline lookup yields CDR1 MNHEY and CDR2 SMNVEV (reference sequence). Profiling relied on immunoSEQ multiplex PCR, and the TCRdb table lists in-frame clones only, not all of them. Of some 64,000 clones in the sample, 91% were seen once. Points on this clone: Antigen: not known.

The sequence derives from an adult with an advanced solid tumor such as melanoma, head and neck, liver or kidney cancer. Material: CD4+ or CD8+ T cells sorted from blood, obtained in a trial of the OX40 agonist ivuxolimab. J is TRBJ2-1 and V is TRBV27; the D gene is possibly TRBD1 (6 bases). The CDR3 sequence: CASRPGTILDEQFF. The CDR3 bases are TGTGCCAGCCGTCCCGGGACAATTTTGGATGAGCAGTTCTTC.